This TCR beta chain is drawn from a study of response to subunit inactivated influenza vaccine. For this clonotype: Antigen: not known.

Study results and limitations: Each seasonal influenza vaccination, the authors suggested, recruits few new T cells.

From the RT-PCR reads, TCRdb called clonotypes with MiXCR, one entry per CDR3 protein. The table shows 860,000 or so distinct CDR3 sequences, with 21% occurring only once. The CDR3 has 15 amino acids. Germline CDR1 reads SGHRS; CDR2 reads YFSETQ. Trimming pared 2 bases from V and 4 bases from J, leaving 14 bases between. This receptor was identified in a man over 45 who received an inactivated influenza vaccine. The chain is built from TRBV5-1 and TRBJ2-3; D might be TRBD1 (6 bases). The sample was PBMCs from blood, taken more than 4 days after vaccination. The CDR3 nucleotides are TGCGCCAGCAGCTTTCTTGGAGACAGGCCAGATACGCAGTATTTT. Protein product: CASSFLGDRPDTQYF. Based on the CDR3 plus reference TRBV5-1 and TRBJ2-3, the full variable domain is KAGVTQTPRYLIKTRGQQVTLSCSPISGHRSVSWYQQTPGQGLQFLFEYFSETQRNKGNFPGRFSGRQFSNSRSEMNVSTLELGDSALYLCASSFLGDRPDTQYFGPGTRLTVL.